A single sample is the source of the 8 T cell receptor beta chains below, sequenced in a study of CD8 T cells in Susac syndrome. RNA was extracted with the RNeasy kit, and a quantity of roughly 0.45 to 1 ug was reverse transcribed using random hexamers. TCRdb reprocessed the immunoSEQ multiplex PCR reads via MiXCR and lists one record per CDR3 protein. The data hold more than 100,000 distinct CDR3 sequences, with just under 95% observed a single time. Material: CD8+ T cells from PBMCs. These receptors were collected from a human donor with Susac syndrome.

V and J are TRBV7-9 and TRBJ2-7; 8 nucleotides line up with TRBD2. From germline, CDR1 is SEHNR and CDR2 FQNEAQ (reference sequence). There are 14 residues in the CDR3. Trimming took 5 bases from V and 5 from J; bases not matched to a gene: 8. The CDR3 sequence: CASSPWTSSDEQYF. The CDR3 nucleotides read TGTGCCAGCAGCCCGTGGACTAGCAGCGACGAGCAGTACTTC.

The chain joins TRBV5-6 to TRBJ1-2; weak D call: TRBD1 (5 bases). The CDR3 is 12 residues long. Trimming cost V 3 bases and J 4 bases, with 7 bases left between them. Germline CDR1 reads SGHDT; CDR2 reads YYEEEE. The CDR3 reads CASSSGTYGYTF. The CDR3 bases are TGTGCCAGCAGCTCCGGGACCTATGGCTACACCTTC.

J is TRBJ2-7 and V is TRBV29-1; 12 bases align to TRBD1. V dropped 3 bases and J dropped 6; count of bases not matched to a gene: 6. The CDR3 covers 14 residues. Germline V gene data show CDR1 as SQVTM and CDR2 as ANQGSEA. The CDR3 nucleotides are TGCAGCGTTGACCCAGGGACAGGGGGCTTCGAGCAGTACTTC. Protein product: CSVDPGTGGFEQYF.

The V and J genes are TRBV12-5 and TRBJ2-1, with D unresolved. This CDR3 has 11 amino acids. V was shortened by 3 bases and J by 5 bases, with 2 bases between the two germline ends. CDR1 is LGHNT and CDR2 is FRNRAP in the germline V gene. The CDR3 spells CASGFHNEQFF. For the CDR3, the DNA is TGTGCTAGTGGTTTCCACAATGAGCAGTTCTTC.

In DNA form, the CDR3 reads TGTGCCAGCAGTGAATCGTACAGCCTCACTGAAGCTTTCTTT. Translation gives CASSESYSLTEAFF. The V call is TRBV25-1, the J call TRBJ1-1; no clear D. This CDR3 spans 14 amino acids. From germline, CDR1 is MGHDK and CDR2 SYGVNS. The V gene lost 1 base and the J gene lost 4 bases, with 10 bases spanning the gap.

The chain uses TRBV7-9 and TRBJ2-3, with D possibly TRBD2 on 6 matching bases. Trimming stripped 1 base from V and 4 bases from J, with 12 bases between. Germline V gives CDR1 SEHNR, CDR2 FQNEAQ (reference sequence). The CDR3 runs 15 residues. The DNA of the CDR3 is TGTGCCAGCAGCTTAGTCATGGGGGGAGCAGATACGCAGTATTTT. Its protein is CASSLVMGGADTQYF.

The genes are TRBV2 and TRBJ2-7; 7 bases line up with TRBD1. Germline-derived CDR1 and CDR2 are SNHLY and FYNNEI. The CDR3 is made up of 13 amino acids. Losses at the gene ends were 3 bases for V and 5 bases for J; bases not matched to a gene: 4. CDR3 sequence reads: CASSETGSDEQYF. The CDR3 DNA reads as TGTGCCAGCAGTGAGACAGGGAGCGACGAGCAGTACTTC.

This chain links TRBV7-8 with TRBJ1-5; unclear D gene. There are 14 residues in the CDR3. V was pared by 6 bases and J by 2 bases, with 11 bases between. Germline V gene data show CDR1 as SGHVS and CDR2 as FQNEAQ. The CDR3 reads CASRDPYGNQPQHF. The CDR3 DNA sequence: TGTGCCAGCAGGGATCCCTACGGCAATCAGCCCCAGCATTTT.